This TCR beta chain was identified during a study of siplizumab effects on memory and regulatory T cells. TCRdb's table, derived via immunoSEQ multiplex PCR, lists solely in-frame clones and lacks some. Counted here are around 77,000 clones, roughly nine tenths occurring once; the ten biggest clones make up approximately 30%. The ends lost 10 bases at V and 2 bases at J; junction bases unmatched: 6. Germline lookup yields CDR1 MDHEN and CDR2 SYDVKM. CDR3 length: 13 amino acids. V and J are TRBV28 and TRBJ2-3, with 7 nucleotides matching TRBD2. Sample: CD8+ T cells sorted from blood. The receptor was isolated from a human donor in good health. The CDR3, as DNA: TGTGCCACGAGACTAGCTATCACAGATACGCAGTATTTT. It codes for CATRLAITDTQYF.